Detailed here is one TCR beta chain. The CDR3 extends over 17 amino acids. CDR1 MGHRA and CDR2 YSYEKL come from the germline V gene. The V end was cut by 4 bases, the J end by 5 bases, with 24 bases between. The sample belongs to a study of immune evolution from preneoplasia to lung adenocarcinoma. The repertoire was sequenced with immunoSEQ multiplex PCR; TCRdb's copy has only in-frame clones and lacks some. The repertoire holds 4,500 to 5,500 clones, with around 90% as singletons. The V gene is TRBV4-1, the J gene TRBJ2-7; either TRBD1 or TRBD2 may supply D (5 bases each). Sample: FFPE invasive lung adenocarcinoma tissue. This receptor was taken from a person between 50 and 60 years old with lung adenocarcinoma. CDR3 amino acids: CASSPRGSQLEKHEQYF. CDR3 in DNA: TGCGCCAGCAGCCCGAGGGGTAGTCAACTGGAGAAGCACGAGCAGTACTTC.